These 8 T cell receptor beta chains share one sample of origin, sequenced in a study of Graves' ophthalmopathy and Graves' hyperthyroidism. RNA transcripts served as template for amplifying TCR beta CDR3 sequences. Second-round multiplex PCR followed a first-round RT-PCR using HTBI primers. TCRdb re-called the multiplex PCR reads through MiXCR, storing one row per CDR3 protein. The data show under 800,000 distinct CDR3 sequences, with approximately 22% seen just once and approximately 6.5% held by the top ten. Sample: peripheral blood. The receptors were gathered from a woman aged 18 to 35 with stable Graves' hyperthyroidism. Some clones in this sample may be carry-over from other donors' samples.

At least ten counts were recorded for this clonotype. This sequence joins TRBV12-3 or TRBV12-4 and TRBJ2-7; D possibly corresponds to TRBD1 (5 bases). V dropped 3 bases and J dropped 11 bases, with 17 bases sitting between them. The CDR3 is 13 amino acids. The CDR3 coding sequence is TGTGCCAGCAGTTTGGGCCCCGACAGCCAGGAGTACTTC. Amino acids: CASSLGPDSQEYF.

The rearrangement links TRBV25-1 to TRBJ2-7; D not certain. CDR3 length: 16 amino acids. Germline CDR1 MGHDK, CDR2 SYGVNS. Trimming removed 3 bases from V and 4 bases from J, with 19 bases in between. The CDR3 region is CASSDPRPEEDYEQYF. The CDR3 region has the DNA TGTGCCAGCAGTGATCCACGGCCAGAGGAAGATTACGAGCAGTACTTC.

This clonotype was detected ten times or more. This sequence joins TRBV6-1 and TRBJ1-2, with D possibly matching TRBD1 (6 bases). The V end was cut by 5 bases, the J end by 3 bases, with 16 bases between. In germline, CDR1 is MNHNS, CDR2 SASEGT. The CDR3 loop spans 15 amino acids. The CDR3 nucleotides read TGTGCCAGCAGTCGCGTCCTACAGGGAGACTATGGCTACACCTTC. Translated: CASSRVLQGDYGYTF.

The chain carries TRBV6-2 or TRBV6-3 and TRBJ2-5; weak D call: TRBD1 (6 bases). Germline lookup yields CDR1 MNHEY and CDR2 SVGEGT. The ends were cut back, 3 bases at V and 5 bases at J, with 13 bases in the middle. This CDR3 contains 14 residues. The CDR3 loop is CASSYPTGLETQYF. CDR3 in DNA: TGTGCCAGCAGTTATCCGACAGGTTTGGAGACCCAGTACTTC.

The chain carries TRBV4-1 and TRBJ2-5; 7 bases line up with TRBD1. Germline V gene sequence: CDR1 MGHRA, CDR2 YSYEKL. The length of the CDR3 is 14 residues. Trimming took 3 bases from V and 0 from J; bases not matched to a gene: 1. The CDR3 coding sequence is TGCGCCAGCAGCCACGACAGGGACCAAGAGACCCAGTACTTC. This encodes CASSHDRDQETQYF.

This clonotype was seen many times. The V call is TRBV12-3 or TRBV12-4, the J call TRBJ1-2; no definite D call. The V end was cut by 5 bases, the J end by 4 bases, with 11 bases between. The CDR3 loop spans 13 amino acids. This chain's CDR3 is CASSSRSPYGYTF. DNA of the CDR3: TGTGCCAGCAGTAGTCGCAGCCCCTATGGCTACACCTTC.

This clonotype was counted at least ten times. The chain uses TRBV12-3 or TRBV12-4 and TRBJ1-2; D perhaps matches TRBD1 (5 bases). The CDR3 has 14 amino acids. The V and J ends lost 2 bases and 2 bases respectively, with 9 bases between them. The CDR3 here is CASSLLGENYGYTF. The CDR3 DNA sequence: TGTGCCAGCAGTTTACTAGGGGAGAACTATGGCTACACCTTC.

In this sample, this clonotype turned up many times. This chain joins TRBV12-3 or TRBV12-4 and TRBJ1-2; D gene uncertain. V was cut by 4 bases and J by 2 bases, with 11 bases left in between. The CDR3 totals 14 residues. The CDR3 DNA reads as TGTGCCAGCAGTTCCGCACCGGGAAACTATGGCTACACCTTC. Translating gives CASSSAPGNYGYTF.